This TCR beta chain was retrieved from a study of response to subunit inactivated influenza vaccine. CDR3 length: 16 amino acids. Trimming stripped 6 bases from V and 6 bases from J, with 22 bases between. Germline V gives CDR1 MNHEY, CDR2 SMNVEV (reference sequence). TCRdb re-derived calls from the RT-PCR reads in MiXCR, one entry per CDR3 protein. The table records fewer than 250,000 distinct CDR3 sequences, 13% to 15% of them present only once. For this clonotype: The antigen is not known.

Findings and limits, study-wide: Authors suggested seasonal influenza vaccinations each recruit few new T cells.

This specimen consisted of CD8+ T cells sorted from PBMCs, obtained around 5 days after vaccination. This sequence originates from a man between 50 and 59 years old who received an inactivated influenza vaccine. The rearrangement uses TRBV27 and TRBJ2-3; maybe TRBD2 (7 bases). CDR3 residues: CASSLLAVGGGDTQYF. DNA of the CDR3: TGTGCCAGCAGCTTACTGGCGGTAGGGGGGGGCGATACGCAGTATTTT.